The 12 T cell receptor beta chains below all came from one sample that was sequenced in a study of blood T cell repertoires in COVID-19. Method: immunoSEQ multiplex PCR; TCRdb's copy keeps in-frame clones and lacks some. The profile shows about 230,000 clones, about 83% of them singletons. The source material was peripheral blood. The source of these receptors is a woman aged 25 to 39 with COVID-19, enrolled during active disease.

The V gene is TRBV5-1, the J gene TRBJ2-3; 8 bases line up with TRBD2. V was clipped by 6 bases and J by 3 bases; unmatched bases: 12. Germline V gene sequence: CDR1 SGHRS, CDR2 YFSETQ. The CDR3 length is 16 residues. CDR3 loop: CASNLAGPPATDTQYF. CDR3 nucleotide sequence: TGCGCCAGCAACTTAGCGGGGCCCCCCGCGACAGATACGCAGTATTTT.

CDR3: CASSKDTGATEAFF. CDR3 DNA sequence: TGTGCCAGCAGCAAAGATACAGGGGCCACTGAAGCTTTCTTT. The chain links TRBV7-9 to TRBJ1-1; the match to TRBD1 covers 7 bases. Germline V CDR1 and CDR2: SEHNR, FQNEAQ (reference sequence). V lost 5 bases to trimming and J lost 4 bases; unmatched junction nucleotides: 7. This CDR3 has 14 residues.

The chain is built from TRBV3-1 (or the pseudogene TRBV3-2) and TRBJ1-3, with D hard to call. Trimming took off 4 bases at V and 3 bases at J, with 13 bases between the two ends. This CDR3 comprises 15 residues. Germline values: CDR1 LGHDT, CDR2 YNNKEL (reference sequence). CDR3 DNA: TGTGCCAGCAGCCCAAGAGGAGGTCGTGGAAACACCATATATTTT. As protein: CASSPRGGRGNTIYF.

The rearrangement uses TRBV29-1 and TRBJ2-7; the match to TRBD2 covers 10 bases. The V gene's germline CDR1 is SQVTM and CDR2 ANQGSEA. The CDR3 loop spans 15 amino acids. After removal of 6 bases from V and 4 bases from J, the junction contained 12 bases not matched to a gene. This CDR3 reads CSVLWSSGRAYEQYF. DNA of the CDR3: TGCAGCGTCTTGTGGTCTAGCGGGAGAGCATACGAGCAGTACTTC.

The chain joins TRBV28 to TRBJ2-6; 7 bases fit TRBD1. Losses at the gene ends were 4 bases for V and 4 bases for J; bases not matched to a gene: 7. Germline V gene lookup returns CDR1 MDHEN and CDR2 SYDVKM. The CDR3 spans 16 residues. CDR3 residues: CASSYHRGTGANVLTF. The DNA of the CDR3 is TGTGCCAGCAGTTATCACAGGGGAACCGGGGCCAACGTCCTGACTTTC.

This clone was seen only a few times. The V call is TRBV28, the J call TRBJ2-7; the D gene is possibly TRBD2 (5 bases). The CDR3 extends over 12 amino acids. Germline V gene lookup returns CDR1 MDHEN and CDR2 SYDVKM. Trimming left V 2 bases short and J 4 bases short, with 6 bases between. The CDR3 bases are TGTGCCAGCAGTTTAGAGGGATACGAGCAGTACTTC. This encodes CASSLEGYEQYF.

The chain carries TRBV19 and TRBJ1-5, with D perhaps TRBD1 (5 bases). The germline V gene has CDR1 LNHDA and CDR2 SQIVND (reference sequence). V lost 7 bases and J 0 bases, leaving 7 bases between the germline ends. CDR3 length: 13 residues. The CDR3 bases are TGTGCCAGTACCGGGGGTAGCAATCAGCCCCAGCATTTT. Encoded protein: CASTGGSNQPQHF.

This clone appeared a single time. This chain links TRBV5-6 with TRBJ2-7, with TRBD2 matching over 11 bases. The CDR3 totals 15 residues. The V and J ends lost 3 bases and 5 bases, in that order; junction bases with no gene match: 7. Germline CDR1 and CDR2: SGHDT and YYEEEE. The CDR3: CASSSRGTSGHEQYF. The CDR3 DNA follows: TGTGCCAGCAGCTCGCGGGGGACTAGCGGACACGAGCAGTACTTC.

There are a few counts of this clone. The chain recombines TRBV5-1 with TRBJ2-3; 7 bases map to TRBD2. CDR3 length equals 15 residues. The V gene's germline CDR1 is SGHRS and CDR2 YFSETQ. The junction had 5 bases not matched to a gene; V was cut back by 2 bases and J by 2 bases. The CDR3 protein is CASSFGGDYTDTQYF. The DNA of the CDR3 is TGCGCCAGCAGCTTCGGCGGGGACTACACAGATACGCAGTATTTT.

The chain carries TRBV24-1 and TRBJ2-3; D not certain. This CDR3 is built from 14 residues. Germline CDR1 and CDR2: KGHDR and SFDVKD. With 7 bases removed from V and 0 bases from J, the gap between germline ends came to 10 bases. The CDR3 nucleotides are TGTGCCACCAGCGCCGCAGGTAGCACAGATACGCAGTATTTT. It specifies CATSAAGSTDTQYF.

The rearrangement uses TRBV11-2 and TRBJ1-1, with a weak D call TRBD1 (5 bases). Trimming pared 0 bases from V and 1 base from J, leaving 12 bases between. Germline assignment: CDR1 SGHAT and CDR2 FQNNGV. This CDR3 is built from 16 residues. CDR3 bases: TGTGCCAGCAGCTTAGACGGGGGAGGATGGAACACTGAAGCTTTCTTT. Encoded protein: CASSLDGGGWNTEAFF.

In this sample, this clone turned up a few times. The chain carries TRBV5-5 and TRBJ1-5; no clear D gene. CDR1 SGHKS and CDR2 YYEKEE come from the germline V gene (reference sequence). This CDR3 has 15 amino acids. Deletions cut 0 bases from V and 6 bases from J, with 13 bases between. The CDR3 DNA is TGTGCCAGCAGCTTGGGGCAGACGGGGATTCAGCCCCAGCATTTT. Amino acids: CASSLGQTGIQPQHF.